This T cell receptor (beta chain) was obtained from a study of blood T cell repertoires in COVID-19. Germline loops: CDR1 SGHAT, CDR2 FQNNGV. CDR3 size: 18 residues. Trimming removed 5 bases at V and 0 bases at J, with 17 bases between. Sequencing was performed with immunoSEQ multiplex PCR; in TCRdb, only in-frame clones are kept and a portion is missing. Among 350,000 or so clones listed, approximately 82% were seen once. The receptor was derived from a man aged 25-45 years with active or convalescent COVID-19. Sequencing was done on a sample of peripheral blood. The chain carries TRBV11-2 and TRBJ1-6; D is uncertain. Written as DNA, the CDR3 is TGTGCCAGCAGCCGAGCCCCAGGAGGGAGCTCCTATAATTCACCCCTCCACTTT. It codes for CASSRAPGGSSYNSPLHF. Full variable domain (outside the CDR3, taken from reference TRBV11-2 and TRBJ1-6): EAGVAQSPRYKIIEKRQSVAFWCNPISGHATLYWYQQILGQGPKLLIQFQNNGVVDDSQLPKDRFSAERLKGVDSTLKIQPAKLEDSAVYLCASSRAPGGSSYNSPLHFGNGTRLTVT.